This T cell receptor beta chain was retrieved from a study of blood T cell repertoires in COVID-19. Study in general: PBMCs, B-cell-depleted T cells, or T cells provided the cDNA or gDNA that made up the material.

Clones were sequenced by immunoSEQ multiplex PCR, and TCRdb holds only the in-frame ones, with some missing. The profile covers some 250,000 clones, with around 93% appearing a single time and 0.95% to 1.5% taken by the ten largest. This CDR3 region has 17 residues. Trimming left V 3 bases short and J 5 bases short, with 17 bases between. Looked up from germline, CDR1 is MNHEY and CDR2 is SVGEGT. Enrollees, roughly 18 to 89 years old, lived in about two dozen US areas. Input material: PBMCs or T cells enriched from blood (not recorded which). This rearrangement joins TRBV6-2 or TRBV6-3 to TRBJ1-6; D is unresolved. The clonotype comes from a human donor in a cohort exposed to, infected with or recovered from COVID-19 (not recorded which). The donor label of this sample is uncertain. The CDR3: CASSYSHWAANNSPLHF. The DNA for the CDR3 is TGTGCCAGCAGTTATTCACATTGGGCAGCCAATAATTCACCCCTCCACTTT.